These 30 T cell receptor beta chains originate from one sample sequenced in a study of blood T cell repertoires in COVID-19. Method: immunoSEQ multiplex PCR; TCRdb's copy keeps in-frame clones and lacks some. The sample gives 65,000 to 70,000 clones, around 85% of which show up once; 1.4% is in the top ten. The sequencing input was peripheral blood. These receptors were obtained from a woman aged 60-75 years with acute or convalescent COVID-19.

This sequence joins TRBV15 and TRBJ1-1; TRBD1 is a possible D gene (5 bases). The CDR3 totals 13 residues. Trimming pared 5 bases from V and 5 bases from J, leaving 12 bases between. Germline V lookup: CDR1 LNHNV, CDR2 YYDKDF (reference sequence). The CDR3 bases are TGTGCCACCAGCGGGAGGGGAAGAACTGAAGCTTTCTTT. It encodes CATSGRGRTEAFF.

This clone has only a few counts. The chain couples TRBV5-4 to TRBJ1-2; possible D gene TRBD1, 6 bases. Germline V gives CDR1 SGHNT, CDR2 YYREEE (reference sequence). V dropped 0 bases and J dropped 2 bases, with 14 bases sitting between them. This CDR3 spans 16 amino acids. CDR3: CASSLAGGERNYGYTF. The CDR3 nucleotides are TGTGCCAGCAGCTTGGCGGGGGGCGAAAGAAACTATGGCTACACCTTC.

The V call is TRBV13, the J call TRBJ2-7; no reliable D call. The V end was cut by 0 bases, the J end by 5 bases, with 2 bases between. Germline lookup yields CDR1 PRHDT and CDR2 FYEKMQ (reference sequence). The CDR3 is made up of 11 amino acids. The CDR3 loop reads CASSLGNEQYF. The CDR3 DNA is TGTGCCAGCAGCTTAGGCAACGAGCAGTACTTC.

This chain links TRBV5-1 with TRBJ1-6; D gene ambiguous. Between the trimmed V and J ends, which lost 2 bases and 7 bases, there was a span of 4 bases. Germline V gene sequence: CDR1 SGHRS, CDR2 YFSETQ. This CDR3 spans 12 amino acids. The CDR3 sequence is CASSLQNSPLHF. CDR3 sequence (DNA): TGCGCCAGCAGCTTACAGAATTCACCCCTCCACTTT.

This chain uses TRBV19 with TRBJ1-5; 12 bases line up with TRBD1. Looked up from germline, CDR1 is LNHDA and CDR2 is SQIVND (reference sequence). The CDR3 runs to 18 residues. Trimming at V came to 8 bases and at J to 7 bases, leaving 18 bases not matched to a gene. The DNA for the CDR3 is TGTGCCAGTGCCCAACTGGGGGACAGGGGGCGCCGAGGCCAGCCCCAGCATTTT. Translation gives CASAQLGDRGRRGQPQHF.

This CDR3 reads CASSLKPQGAYGYTF. The CDR3 region has the DNA TGTGCCAGCTCGCTAAAACCCCAGGGGGCGTATGGCTACACCTTC. The chain combines TRBV18 with TRBJ1-2; TRBD1 matches 8 bases. The CDR3 is made up of 15 amino acids. Germline CDR1 KGHSH, CDR2 LQKENI. With V trimmed by 6 bases and J by 5 bases, 11 bases remained unmatched.

This chain connects TRBV27 to TRBJ2-7; 11 nucleotides align to TRBD1. With V trimmed by 2 bases and J by 3 bases, 15 bases remained unmatched. Germline values: CDR1 MNHEY, CDR2 SMNVEV (reference sequence). The CDR3 has 19 residues. CDR3 nucleotide sequence: TGTGCCAGCAGTTTACGTAAACACCCGGGACAGGGGGACAGCTACGAGCAGTACTTC. Residues: CASSLRKHPGQGDSYEQYF.

V and J are TRBV27 and TRBJ1-4, with a weak D call TRBD1 (5 bases). Germline CDR1 is MNHEY and CDR2 is SMNVEV (reference sequence). V lost 2 bases, J lost 7 bases, and 14 bases lay in between. CDR3 size: 15 residues. CDR3 coding DNA: TGTGCCAGCAGTTTAGGGGGGAGCCCCCGTGAAAAACTGTTTTTT. It yields the protein CASSLGGSPREKLFF.

The chain combines TRBV5-4 with TRBJ2-5; 9 positions agree with TRBD2. V shed 0 bases, J shed 4 bases, and the junction held 10 bases outside the gene matches. The germline CDR1 and CDR2 sequences are SGHNT and YYREEE (reference sequence). This CDR3 region has 17 residues. CDR3 sequence: CASSLEVAGARGETQYF. The CDR3 region has the DNA TGTGCCAGCAGCTTGGAAGTAGCGGGGGCGAGGGGAGAGACCCAGTACTTC.

The CDR3 protein is CASSGQGFTNQPQHF. CDR3 nucleotide sequence: TGTGCCAGCAGCGGTCAGGGGTTTACCAATCAGCCCCAGCATTTT. This chain joins TRBV9 and TRBJ1-5, with D possibly TRBD1 on 6 matching bases. The CDR3 covers 15 residues. V lost 3 bases, J lost 3 bases, and 13 bases lay in between. CDR1 and CDR2 from the germline V gene are SGDLS and YYNGEE.

The chain carries TRBV27 and TRBJ1-6; D is perhaps TRBD1 (6 bases). Germline CDR1 MNHEY, CDR2 SMNVEV (reference sequence). Trimming left V 2 bases short and J 5 bases short, with 16 bases between. CDR3 length: 17 residues. CDR3 sequence reads: CASSLLFSRGNNSPLHF. The DNA for the CDR3 is TGTGCCAGCAGTTTACTTTTTTCCAGGGGTAATAATTCACCCCTCCACTTT.

This chain uses TRBV6-5 with TRBJ1-1; D might be TRBD1 (6 bases). The germline V and J ends were trimmed by 0 bases and 4 bases, with 15 bases remaining between them. Per germline, CDR1 MNHEY and CDR2 SVGAGI. The CDR3 totals 16 residues. The CDR3 here is CASSYSPGGAGTEAFF. CDR3 bases: TGTGCCAGCAGTTACTCCCCTGGGGGCGCCGGCACTGAAGCTTTCTTT.

This clone is a singleton in its sample. V gene TRBV25-1 combines with J gene TRBJ1-1; 10 nucleotides line up with TRBD1. The CDR3 has 16 residues. The germline V gene encodes CDR1 MGHDK and CDR2 SYGVNS. Trimming at V came to 1 base and at J to 5 bases, leaving 7 bases not matched to a gene. In DNA form, the CDR3 reads TGTGCCAGCAGTGAATCCCGGGGGACAGGGGTTACTGAAGCTTTCTTT. Its protein is CASSESRGTGVTEAFF.

J is TRBJ2-3 and V is TRBV5-6, with D unresolved. The CDR3 contains 15 residues. CDR1 SGHDT and CDR2 YYEEEE come from the germline V gene. The V end was cut by 3 bases, the J end by 7 bases, with 18 bases between. Written as DNA, the CDR3 is TGTGCCAGCAGCTCCACGGGTGAGATGATTTATACGCAGTATTTT. Protein: CASSSTGEMIYTQYF.

The genes are TRBV30 and TRBJ1-5, with no clear D. Trimming left V 0 bases short and J 3 bases short, with 6 bases between. This CDR3 spans 13 amino acids. From germline, CDR1 is GTSNPN and CDR2 SVGIG (reference sequence). This chain's CDR3 is CAWSVQANQPQHF. CDR3 coding DNA: TGTGCCTGGAGTGTTCAGGCCAATCAGCCCCAGCATTTT.

CDR3 loop: CASVARGSNYGYTF. The CDR3, as DNA: TGTGCCAGTGTGGCCCGGGGAAGCAACTATGGCTACACCTTC. V is TRBV6-6 and J is TRBJ1-2, with unresolved D. Trimming took off 9 bases at V and 2 bases at J, with 16 bases between the two ends. CDR3 size: 14 residues. Germline assignment: CDR1 MNHNY and CDR2 SVGAGI (reference sequence).

V gene TRBV28 combines with J gene TRBJ1-2; 7 bases fit TRBD1. The V gene's germline CDR1 is MDHEN and CDR2 SYDVKM. The CDR3 has 17 residues. With V trimmed by 5 bases and J by 3 bases, 15 bases remained unmatched. CDR3 nucleotides: TGTGCCAGCAGTCCTATCAGCGGACAGGTCTACTACTATGGCTACACCTTC. Its protein product is CASSPISGQVYYYGYTF.

The chain has TRBV5-4 and TRBJ1-1; possible D gene TRBD1, 5 bases. V was cut by 4 bases and J by 1 base, with 14 bases left in between. From germline, CDR1 is SGHNT and CDR2 YYREEE (reference sequence). This CDR3 is built from 15 residues. The CDR3 is CASSPSTDRNTEAFF. The CDR3 nucleotides are TGTGCCAGCAGCCCGTCGACAGATCGGAACACTGAAGCTTTCTTT.

V and J are TRBV12-3 or TRBV12-4 and TRBJ2-7; maybe TRBD1 (6 bases). Trimming cost V 6 bases and J 7 bases, with 16 bases left between them. CDR3 size: 13 residues. CDR3 coding DNA: TGTGCCAGCAGGGTACAGGGTTCGGGGGAGCAGTACTTC. Residues: CASRVQGSGEQYF.

This clone has just one count. The V and J genes are TRBV5-4 and TRBJ2-5; D might be TRBD1 (5 bases). Germline CDR1 reads SGHNT; CDR2 reads YYREEE (reference sequence). With 0 bases removed from V and 2 bases from J, the gap between germline ends came to 8 bases. This CDR3 has 14 residues. CDR3 residues: CASSLGSGQETQYF. Here the CDR3 DNA reads TGTGCCAGCAGCTTGGGGTCAGGGCAAGAGACCCAGTACTTC.

This chain links TRBV27 with TRBJ2-5; 7 nucleotides match TRBD2. The CDR3 runs 13 residues. The V gene's germline CDR1 is MNHEY and CDR2 SMNVEV (reference sequence). J gave up 1 base and V 5 bases, and 1 base lay outside the gene matches. CDR3 residues: CASSGTIQETQYF. The CDR3 coding sequence is TGTGCCAGCAGTGGGACTATCCAAGAGACCCAGTACTTC.

The count of this clone is one. CDR3 protein: CAWREDRGGYTF. Here the CDR3 DNA reads TGTGCCTGGAGGGAGGACAGGGGTGGCTACACCTTC. This chain uses TRBV30 with TRBJ1-2; TRBD1 matches at 9 bases. The trim removed 3 bases at V and 7 bases at J, leaving 3 bases unmatched. The CDR3 is made up of 12 amino acids. Germline V gene data show CDR1 as GTSNPN and CDR2 as SVGIG (reference sequence).

The chain employs TRBV19 and TRBJ2-3; TRBD1 matches 10 bases. CDR1 and CDR2 (germline): LNHDA, SQIVND (reference sequence). V shed 0 bases, J shed 5 bases, and the junction held 14 bases outside the gene matches. The CDR3 is 19 amino acids. The chain's CDR3 is CASSIDLPEGQGVRDTQYF. The DNA for the CDR3 is TGTGCCAGTAGTATAGATCTCCCGGAAGGACAGGGGGTAAGAGATACGCAGTATTTT.

The J gene is TRBJ2-3, the V gene TRBV16, with 12 bases aligning to TRBD2. The germline CDR1 and CDR2 sequences are KGHSY and FQNENV. V trimming: 4 bases; J trimming: 1 base; junction bases outside the gene matches: 6. The CDR3 runs 17 residues. CDR3 nucleotide sequence: TGTGCCAGCAGCCCCGGACTAGCGGGAATGGGCACAGATACGCAGTATTTT. This encodes CASSPGLAGMGTDTQYF. Based on the CDR3 plus reference TRBV16 and TRBJ2-3, the full variable domain is GEEVAQTPKHLVRGEGQKAKLYCAPIKGHSYVFWYQQVLKNEFKFLISFQNENVFDETGMPKERFSAKCLPNSPCSLEIQATKLEDSAVYFCASSPGLAGMGTDTQYFGPGTRLTVL.

This sequence joins TRBV18 and TRBJ2-5, with D tentatively TRBD1 (6 bases). V gave up 3 bases and J gave up 5 bases, with 10 bases separating them. Germline CDR1 reads KGHSH; CDR2 reads LQKENI. There are 13 residues in the CDR3. Here the CDR3 DNA reads TGTGCCAGCTCACCTTACAGGGTGGAGACCCAGTACTTC. Its protein is CASSPYRVETQYF.

The rearrangement uses TRBV11-2 and TRBJ1-1; a possible D gene is TRBD1 (5 bases). This CDR3 spans 15 amino acids. V lost 1 base, J lost 1 base, and 10 bases lay in between. Germline CDR1 is SGHAT and CDR2 is FQNNGV. CDR3 DNA: TGTGCCAGCAGCTTAGCAGGGCAGGGGAACACTGAAGCTTTCTTT. Residues: CASSLAGQGNTEAFF. Full variable domain (missing parts from reference TRBV11-2 and TRBJ1-1): EAGVAQSPRYKIIEKRQSVAFWCNPISGHATLYWYQQILGQGPKLLIQFQNNGVVDDSQLPKDRFSAERLKGVDSTLKIQPAKLEDSAVYLCASSLAGQGNTEAFFGQGTRLTVV.

J is TRBJ2-1 and V is TRBV29-1, with D possibly matching TRBD2 (5 bases). Trimming left V 0 bases short and J 7 bases short, with 16 bases between. The CDR3 is 15 amino acids. Germline CDR1 SQVTM, CDR2 ANQGSEA. This chain's CDR3 is CSVEEGFLGLNEQFF. The CDR3 nucleotides read TGCAGCGTTGAAGAAGGGTTTTTAGGACTGAATGAGCAGTTCTTC.

The J gene is TRBJ1-2, the V gene TRBV3-1 (or the pseudogene TRBV3-2); D possibly corresponds to TRBD1 (5 bases). This CDR3 is built from 13 residues. Germline V CDR1 and CDR2: LGHDT, YNNKEL (reference sequence). Trimming took 3 bases from V and 4 from J, leaving 9 bases between them. Written as DNA, the CDR3 is TGTGCCAGCAGCCAGTTAGACAGCTATGGCTACACCTTC. Protein sequence: CASSQLDSYGYTF.

This clone was counted a single time. The chain links TRBV6-5 to TRBJ2-7, with TRBD2 as a possible D gene (5 bases). The germline V and J ends were trimmed by 1 base and 5 bases, with 12 bases remaining between them. The CDR3 covers 14 residues. Germline V gives CDR1 MNHEY, CDR2 SVGAGI. DNA of the CDR3: TGTGCCAGCAGTTACTTGCAGGCGGGCGACGAGCAGTACTTC. Its protein is CASSYLQAGDEQYF.

This chain links TRBV9 with TRBJ1-2, with D perhaps matching TRBD1 (5 bases). V gave up 1 base and J gave up 4 bases, with 14 bases separating them. This CDR3 is built from 15 residues. Germline V gene data show CDR1 as SGDLS and CDR2 as YYNGEE. CDR3 in DNA: TGTGCCAGCAGCGTATATAGTTCAGGGCCCTATGGCTACACCTTC. Its translation: CASSVYSSGPYGYTF.